This T cell receptor (beta chain) emerged from a study of vaccination and CD4 T cells after COVID-19. TCRdb ran MiXCR on the PCR reads and lists one entry per CDR3 protein. This sample carries over 15,000 distinct CDR3 sequences, about 70% of them seen once, and the ten largest clones take 1.1%. As for this clonotype: The antigen is undetermined.

Notes on the study in general: Only after vaccination were a median about 87% of convalescents' reactive clones seen. Vaccine-specific clones in convalescent patients were spike mono-reactive in 304 of 307 cases. Median SARS-CoV-2-reactive clonotype numbers went from 21 to 38; this increase was not significant.

This clonotype originated in a human donor who had recovered from COVID-19. This specimen consisted of CD4+ T cells from blood, obtained after SARS-CoV-2 vaccination.

This CDR3 is CASSLLDRGLLNSPLHF. CDR3 coding DNA: TGTGCCAGCAGTTTACTTGACAGGGGGCTTCTTAATTCACCCCTCCACTTT. This chain links TRBV28 with TRBJ1-6, with TRBD1 identical over 10 bases. CDR1 and CDR2 from the germline V gene are MDHEN and SYDVKM. CDR3 length: 17 residues. The V and J ends lost 2 bases and 6 bases, in that order; junction bases with no gene match: 7.